This TCR beta chain was retrieved from a study of shared clonotypes between healthy human individuals. This clone was counted a few times. V lost 5 bases, J lost 1 base, and 8 bases stayed unmatched. The CDR3 totals 16 residues. The germline gives CDR1 SGHVS, CDR2 FQNEAQ. Clones were sequenced by immunoSEQ multiplex PCR, and TCRdb holds only the in-frame ones, with some missing. The repertoire holds nearly 1 million clones, with less than 85% as singletons. Caucasian adults residing in Nashville, Tennessee made up all the donors. The sequenced sample consisted of memory CD4+ T cells sorted from blood. Subset specified: CD45RA-negative fraction. The rearrangement uses TRBV7-8 and TRBJ2-4, with TRBD1 matching over 7 bases. The clonotype comes from a man aged 18-30 years in good health. This CDR3 reads CASSAREQGAKNIQYF. CDR3 DNA: TGTGCCAGCAGCGCCCGGGAACAGGGGGCCAAAAACATTCAGTACTTC.